Shown below are 32 T cell receptor beta chains from a single sample sequenced in a study of T cells expressing NK-cell markers. TCRdb re-called the 5' RACE reads, yielding one record per CDR3 amino acid sequence without DNA. Its listing shows 150,000 or so distinct CDR3 sequences. Sequencing used blood T cells: a sorted CD56 or NKG2C T cell subset, CD4+ or CD8+ T cells, or bulk PBMC T cells (not recorded which). The source is a woman between 45 and 65 years old in good health.

This chain connects TRBV10-3 to TRBJ2-3; TCRdb picks TRBD2, but there is no DNA to check that call. This CDR3 is 16 amino acids long. Germline V gene data show CDR1 as ENHRY and CDR2 as SYGVKD. CDR3 protein: CAISEPESSVTDTQYF.

This chain joins TRBV5-5 and TRBJ2-1; TCRdb lists TRBD1, though no DNA is available to test this call. From germline, CDR1 is SGHKS and CDR2 YYEKEE (reference sequence). The CDR3 length is 16 residues. CDR3: CASSPHGTEIYNEQFF.

CDR3 protein: CASSPIPGPSYEQYF. The chain recombines TRBV12-3 or TRBV12-4 with TRBJ2-7; TCRdb's D call of TRBD1 is untestable without DNA. The CDR3 totals 15 residues.

The rearrangement links TRBV20-1 to TRBJ2-1; TCRdb picks TRBD2, but there is no DNA to check that call. In germline, CDR1 is DFQATT, CDR2 SNEGSKA (reference sequence). The CDR3 extends over 16 amino acids. CDR3 amino acids: CSARGPLAGLYNEQFF.

The chain has TRBV7-2 and TRBJ2-1; TCRdb returns TRBD1, unconfirmable since there is no DNA. The CDR3 extends over 16 amino acids. Germline-derived CDR1 and CDR2 are SGHTA and FQGNSA. CDR3 loop: CASSSMGGASYNEQFF.

The chain links TRBV7-9 to TRBJ2-1. The CDR3 length is 15 residues. Germline V gives CDR1 SEHNR, CDR2 FQNEAQ (reference sequence). CDR3 sequence reads: CASSPSTSTSDEQFF.

The chain joins TRBV4-1 to TRBJ2-2; as DNA is missing, the TRBD1 call by TCRdb cannot be tested. This CDR3 spans 14 amino acids. The V gene's germline CDR1 is MGHRA and CDR2 YSYEKL. The CDR3 protein is CASSPRGETGELFF.

CDR3 protein: CSVVVQGNEQFF. The chain links TRBV29-1 to TRBJ2-1; the TRBD1 assignment by TCRdb is unverifiable without DNA. CDR1 and CDR2 (germline): SQVTM, ANQGSEA. CDR3 length equals 12 residues.

The V gene is TRBV7-9, the J gene TRBJ2-1. Germline V CDR1 and CDR2: SEHNR, FQNEAQ (reference sequence). CDR3 length: 14 amino acids. CDR3 amino acids: CASSLGRSGFEQFF.

The rearrangement links TRBV4-1 to TRBJ2-7; TCRdb indicates TRBD2, and absent DNA this call remains unverified. The CDR3 is made up of 15 amino acids. Germline CDR1 is MGHRA and CDR2 is YSYEKL. The CDR3 spells CASSRLAGDAYEQYF.

Here the CDR3 reads CATRTGQADTQYF. The chain employs TRBV24-1 and TRBJ2-3; TCRdb's D call of TRBD1 is untestable without DNA. CDR3 size: 13 residues. The V gene's germline CDR1 is KGHDR and CDR2 SFDVKD.

This sequence joins TRBV4-1 and TRBJ2-5; TCRdb's D gene call, TRBD2, goes unchecked for lack of DNA. The CDR3 contains 16 residues. Germline V gene data show CDR1 as MGHRA and CDR2 as YSYEKL. CDR3 amino acids: CASSQDQEGGKETQYF.

V is TRBV20-1 and J is TRBJ2-1; there is no DNA to check the TCRdb D call of TRBD2. This CDR3 has 13 residues. Germline loops: CDR1 DFQATT, CDR2 SNEGSKA (reference sequence). CDR3 sequence: CSARAPGWDEQFF.

The gene calls are TRBV6-5 and TRBJ1-1; TCRdb outputs TRBD1, but without DNA this stays unchecked. CDR1 is MNHEY and CDR2 is SVGAGI in the germline V gene. The CDR3 runs to 15 residues. This CDR3 reads CASSYSQWGYTEAFF.

The CDR3 here is CSVLSGVPENIQYF. The J gene is TRBJ2-4, the V gene TRBV29-1. The CDR3 is 14 amino acids. CDR1 and CDR2 from the germline V gene are SQVTM and ANQGSEA.

V is TRBV19 and J is TRBJ1-5; TCRdb indicates TRBD1, and absent DNA this call remains unverified. The CDR3 length is 15 residues. CDR1 LNHDA and CDR2 SQIVND come from the germline V gene (reference sequence). CDR3 region: CASSIQSGGNQPQHF.

The chain combines TRBV12-3 or TRBV12-4 with TRBJ1-2. CDR3 length: 12 amino acids. CDR3 region: CASRPLGYGYTF.

The J gene is TRBJ2-1, the V gene TRBV2; TCRdb outputs TRBD1, but without DNA this stays unchecked. This CDR3 has 14 residues. The germline V gene has CDR1 SNHLY and CDR2 FYNNEI. CDR3 sequence: CASEQGASYNEQFF.

The genes are TRBV12-3 or TRBV12-4 and TRBJ2-1; TCRdb selects TRBD1, and the lack of DNA leaves this call unchecked. The CDR3 covers 15 residues. The CDR3 sequence: CASSLALVGDPSEFF.

The chain joins TRBV10-3 to TRBJ2-7. The CDR3 runs to 14 residues. Germline CDR1 and CDR2: ENHRY and SYGVKD. The CDR3 spells CAISDPFSSYEQYF.

The V and J genes are TRBV9 and TRBJ1-1; the D gene TCRdb calls, TRBD1, cannot be checked with no DNA. This CDR3 has 13 residues. Germline CDR1 reads SGDLS; CDR2 reads YYNGEE. The CDR3: CASSGRGNTEAFF. Combining the CDR3 with reference TRBV9 and TRBJ1-1 gives the whole variable domain DSGVTQTPKHLITATGQRVTLRCSPRSGDLSVYWYQQSLDQGLQFLIQYYNGEERAKGNILERFSAQQFPDLHSELNLSSLELGDSALYFCASSGRGNTEAFFGQGTRLTVV.

This chain uses TRBV20-1 with TRBJ2-7; the TRBD2 assignment by TCRdb is unverifiable without DNA. This CDR3 has 15 residues. From germline, CDR1 is DFQATT and CDR2 SNEGSKA (reference sequence). The CDR3 is CSASYIVLGTYEQYF.

The genes are TRBV5-6 and TRBJ2-7; TCRdb reports TRBD1, a call that lacks DNA to check it against. Germline V gene lookup returns CDR1 SGHDT and CDR2 YYEEEE. This CDR3 spans 15 amino acids. The CDR3: CASSYIRGPTYEQYF.

The rearrangement uses TRBV27 and TRBJ2-1; TCRdb's assignment of TRBD2 cannot be checked, as there is no DNA. The CDR3 is made up of 17 amino acids. Germline V gene lookup returns CDR1 MNHEY and CDR2 SMNVEV (reference sequence). The CDR3 spells CASSSLAGGSSYNEQFF.

The rearrangement links TRBV25-1 to TRBJ2-5; no DNA is available, so the TRBD1 call from TCRdb remains unchecked. The CDR3 covers 14 residues. The germline CDR1 and CDR2 sequences are MGHDK and SYGVNS. The chain's CDR3 is CASSIRDEQETQYF.

The rearrangement uses TRBV30 and TRBJ2-1; the TCRdb call, TRBD1, lacks DNA for checking. The CDR3 has 13 residues. The V gene's germline CDR1 is GTSNPN and CDR2 SVGIG (reference sequence). This chain's CDR3 is CAWSVTGRNEQFF.

The V gene is TRBV5-6, the J gene TRBJ2-2. CDR3 length: 13 residues. Looked up from germline, CDR1 is SGHDT and CDR2 is YYEEEE. The CDR3 loop is CASSLLAAGELFF.

The rearrangement uses TRBV20-1 and TRBJ2-3. The CDR3 runs to 13 residues. Germline V gene data show CDR1 as DFQATT and CDR2 as SNEGSKA (reference sequence). CDR3 residues: CSARDLAGYTQYF.

The chain joins TRBV10-3 to TRBJ2-5; TCRdb proposes TRBD1, but this gene call is untestable without DNA. This CDR3 has 11 amino acids. CDR1 ENHRY and CDR2 SYGVKD come from the germline V gene. CDR3 sequence reads: CAAQGGETQYF.

The CDR3 reads CASSLAVDDNEQFF. The rearrangement links TRBV11-2 to TRBJ2-1. The CDR3 contains 14 residues. Germline loops: CDR1 SGHAT, CDR2 FQNNGV.

This rearrangement joins TRBV7-8 to TRBJ1-1. CDR3 length equals 11 residues. Germline values: CDR1 SGHVS, CDR2 FQNEAQ. The CDR3 here is CASSPGTQAFF.

The chain combines TRBV4-1 with TRBJ2-7. The length of the CDR3 is 15 residues. Germline V gives CDR1 MGHRA, CDR2 YSYEKL. The CDR3 protein is CASSQAADGSYEQYF.